The 10 T cell receptor beta chains listed next were all sequenced from one sample in a study of cytotoxic CD8 clonotypes in ibrutinib-treated CLL. The assay was immunoSEQ multiplex PCR, and TCRdb's table has in-frame clones only and misses some. This sample has about 160,000 clones; roughly 77% occur once, and the top ten carry under 2.5%. The starting material was PBMCs, obtained after 12 months of ibrutinib treatment. All receptors derive from a human donor with chronic lymphocytic leukemia.

This clone was recorded a few times. This chain uses TRBV7-8 with TRBJ2-3; possible D gene TRBD2, 5 bases. The ends were cut back, 3 bases at V and 2 bases at J, with 12 bases in the middle. CDR1 and CDR2 from the germline V gene are SGHVS and FQNEAQ. The CDR3 is made up of 15 amino acids. The CDR3, as DNA: TGTGCCAGCAGCTTGGATACCGGGATCACAGATACGCAGTATTTT. Translating gives CASSLDTGITDTQYF.

The V and J genes are TRBV28 and TRBJ2-6; tentatively, D is TRBD1 (5 bases). This CDR3 has 17 amino acids. V was cut by 3 bases and J by 0 bases, with 12 bases left in between. Germline CDR1 reads MDHEN; CDR2 reads SYDVKM. The chain's CDR3 is CASSFFRASSGANVLTF. CDR3 nucleotides: TGTGCCAGCAGTTTTTTCAGGGCGTCCTCTGGGGCCAACGTCCTGACTTTC.

V usage is TRBV27 and J usage is TRBJ1-2; TRBD1 matches at 12 bases. Germline lookup yields CDR1 MNHEY and CDR2 SMNVEV (reference sequence). Unmatched junction bases numbered 9, after V lost 5 bases and J lost 8 bases. CDR3 length: 15 amino acids. CDR3 region: CASSLGGQGAGGYTF. In DNA, the CDR3 is TGTGCCAGCAGTCTGGGGGGACAGGGGGCTGGCGGCTACACCTTC.

This clone was seen only once. The chain employs TRBV9 and TRBJ2-1; D gene unclear. This CDR3 has 16 residues. Between the trimmed V and J ends, which lost 1 base and 8 bases, there was a span of 19 bases. Per the germline V gene, CDR1 is SGDLS and CDR2 is YYNGEE. Here the CDR3 DNA reads TGTGCCAGCAGCGTAAGCCCCCGGGTTGCCCTAGATGAGCAGTTCTTC. This encodes CASSVSPRVALDEQFF. Full variable domain (rest looked up from reference TRBV9 and TRBJ2-1): DSGVTQTPKHLITATGQRVTLRCSPRSGDLSVYWYQQSLDQGLQFLIQYYNGEERAKGNILERFSAQQFPDLHSELNLSSLELGDSALYFCASSVSPRVALDEQFFGPGTRLTVL.

V is TRBV6-5 and J is TRBJ2-7; the D gene could be TRBD1 or TRBD2 (6 bases each). CDR1 MNHEY and CDR2 SVGAGI come from the germline V gene. This CDR3 contains 14 residues. Trimming removed 8 bases from V and 4 bases from J, with 18 bases in between. The CDR3 DNA sequence: TGTGCCAGCGGGGGGCGCTCAAACTTATACGAGCAGTACTTC. Its protein is CASGGRSNLYEQYF.

The CDR3 spells CASSQDLAGSFYGYTF. CDR3 nucleotide sequence: TGCGCCAGCAGCCAAGATTTGGCAGGCTCTTTCTATGGCTACACCTTC. This rearrangement joins TRBV4-3 to TRBJ1-2; D remains unclear. The CDR3 contains 16 residues. The germline V gene encodes CDR1 LGHNA and CDR2 YSLEER. Trimming left V 0 bases short and J 4 bases short, with 15 bases between.

This chain links TRBV5-6 with TRBJ1-6; 7 bases line up with TRBD1. This CDR3 has 16 amino acids. Trimming cost V 2 bases and J 10 bases; bases outside gene matches: 12. CDR1 is SGHDT and CDR2 is YYEEEE in the germline V gene. In DNA, the CDR3 is TGTGCCAGCAGCTTTCGTAGGGGGCGCGGAGCCTCACCCCTCCACTTT. Translation gives CASSFRRGRGASPLHF.

V usage is TRBV9 and J usage is TRBJ1-4; D remains unclear. The V end was cut by 3 bases, the J end by 0 bases, with 9 bases between. The CDR3 sequence is 15 residues long. Germline-derived CDR1 and CDR2 are SGDLS and YYNGEE. The DNA for the CDR3 is TGTGCCAGCAGCGGCTCCGGGGCAACTAATGAAAAACTGTTTTTT. Encoded protein: CASSGSGATNEKLFF.

The chain links TRBV25-1 to TRBJ2-5, with TRBD2 identical over 8 bases. The CDR3 has 15 amino acids. Germline lookup yields CDR1 MGHDK and CDR2 SYGVNS. The J segment lost 4 bases and the V segment lost 5 bases, leaving 9 bases of the junction unmatched. CDR3 sequence: CASSLRGGLGETQYF. In DNA form, the CDR3 reads TGTGCCAGCAGTCTACGGGGGGGATTGGGAGAGACCCAGTACTTC.

V and J are TRBV29-1 and TRBJ1-3; 8 bases map to TRBD1. CDR1 SQVTM and CDR2 ANQGSEA come from the germline V gene. CDR3 size: 15 residues. V shed 5 bases and J 4 bases; nucleotides not matched to a gene: 10. The CDR3 reads CSVHYRGWTGNTIYF. CDR3 nucleotides: TGCAGCGTTCATTACAGGGGGTGGACCGGAAACACCATATATTTT.